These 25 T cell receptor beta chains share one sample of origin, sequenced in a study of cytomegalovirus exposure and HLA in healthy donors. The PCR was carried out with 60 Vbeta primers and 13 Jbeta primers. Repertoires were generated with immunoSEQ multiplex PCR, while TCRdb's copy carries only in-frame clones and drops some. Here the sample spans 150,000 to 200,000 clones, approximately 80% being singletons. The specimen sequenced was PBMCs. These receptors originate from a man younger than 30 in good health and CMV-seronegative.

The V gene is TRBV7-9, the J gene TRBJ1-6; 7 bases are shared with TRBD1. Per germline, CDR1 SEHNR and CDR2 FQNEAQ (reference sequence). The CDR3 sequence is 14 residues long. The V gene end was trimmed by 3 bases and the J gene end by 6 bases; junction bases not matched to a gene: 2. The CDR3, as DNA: TGTGCCAGCAGCTTGGGACAGCTTAATTCACCCCTCCACTTT. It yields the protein CASSLGQLNSPLHF. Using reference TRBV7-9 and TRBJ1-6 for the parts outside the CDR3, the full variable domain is DTGVSQNPRHKITKRGQNVTFRCDPISEHNRLYWYRQTLGQGPEFLTYFQNEAQLEKSRLLSDRFSAERPKGSFSTLEIQRTEQGDSAMYLCASSLGQLNSPLHFGNGTRLTVT.

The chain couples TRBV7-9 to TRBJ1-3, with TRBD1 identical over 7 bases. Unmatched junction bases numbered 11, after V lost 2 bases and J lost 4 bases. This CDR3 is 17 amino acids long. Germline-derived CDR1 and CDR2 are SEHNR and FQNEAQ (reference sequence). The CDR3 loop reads CASSLFLDRVWGNTIYF. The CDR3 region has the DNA TGTGCCAGCAGCTTATTCCTCGACAGGGTGTGGGGAAACACCATATATTTT.

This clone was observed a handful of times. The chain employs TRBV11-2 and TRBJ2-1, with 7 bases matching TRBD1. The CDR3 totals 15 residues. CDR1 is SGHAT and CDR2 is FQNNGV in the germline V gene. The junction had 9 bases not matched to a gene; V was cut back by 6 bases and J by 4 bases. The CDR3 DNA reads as TGTGCCAGCAGTATTCCGGGACAGAGATACAATGAGCAGTTCTTC. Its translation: CASSIPGQRYNEQFF.

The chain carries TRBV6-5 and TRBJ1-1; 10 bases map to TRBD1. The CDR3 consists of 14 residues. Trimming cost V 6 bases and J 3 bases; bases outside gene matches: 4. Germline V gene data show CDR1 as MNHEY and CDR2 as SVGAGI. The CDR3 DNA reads TGTGCCAGCAGGAGGACAGGGGGTTACACTGAAGCTTTCTTT. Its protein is CASRRTGGYTEAFF.

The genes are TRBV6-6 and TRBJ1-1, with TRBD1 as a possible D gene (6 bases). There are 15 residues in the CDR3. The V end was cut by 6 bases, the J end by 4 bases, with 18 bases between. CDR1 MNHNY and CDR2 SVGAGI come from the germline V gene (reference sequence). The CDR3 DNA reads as TGTGCCAGCAGGGACTCCACAGGGTTCGCCACTGAAGCTTTCTTT. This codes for CASRDSTGFATEAFF.

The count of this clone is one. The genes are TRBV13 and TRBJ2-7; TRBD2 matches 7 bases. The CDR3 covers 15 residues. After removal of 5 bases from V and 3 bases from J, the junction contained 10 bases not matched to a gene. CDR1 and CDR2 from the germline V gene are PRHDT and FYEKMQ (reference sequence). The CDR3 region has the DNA TGTGCCAGCAGCCCCTTCGTTAGCGGGTTCTACGAGCAGTACTTC. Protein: CASSPFVSGFYEQYF. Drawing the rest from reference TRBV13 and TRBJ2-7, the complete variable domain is AAGVIQSPRHLIKEKRETATLKCYPIPRHDTVYWYQQGPGQDPQFLISFYEKMQSDKGSIPDRFSAQQFSDYHSELNMSSLELGDSALYFCASSPFVSGFYEQYFGPGTRLTVT.

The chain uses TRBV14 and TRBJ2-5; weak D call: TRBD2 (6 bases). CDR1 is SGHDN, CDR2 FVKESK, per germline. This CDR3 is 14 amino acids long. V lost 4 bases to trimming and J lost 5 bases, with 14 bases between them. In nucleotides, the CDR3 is TGTGCCAGCAGCCGGCGGGGATCGGCGGAGACCCAGTACTTC. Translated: CASSRRGSAETQYF.

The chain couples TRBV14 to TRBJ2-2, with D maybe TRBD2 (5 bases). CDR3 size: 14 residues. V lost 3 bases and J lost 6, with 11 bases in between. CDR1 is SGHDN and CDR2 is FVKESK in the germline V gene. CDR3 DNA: TGTGCCAGCAGCCACACTAGAGGCGCCGGGGAGCTGTTTTTT. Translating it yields CASSHTRGAGELFF.

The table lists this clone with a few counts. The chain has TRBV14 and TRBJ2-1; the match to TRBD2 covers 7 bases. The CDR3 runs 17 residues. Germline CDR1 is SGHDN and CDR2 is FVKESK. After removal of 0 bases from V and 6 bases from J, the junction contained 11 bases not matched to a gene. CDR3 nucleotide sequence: TGTGCCAGCAGCCAAGACATGGCGGGAGTTAGACGCAATGAGCAGTTCTTC. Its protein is CASSQDMAGVRRNEQFF.

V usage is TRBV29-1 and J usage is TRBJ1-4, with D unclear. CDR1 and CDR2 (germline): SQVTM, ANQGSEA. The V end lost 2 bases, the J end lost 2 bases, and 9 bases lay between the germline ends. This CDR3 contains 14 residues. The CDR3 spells CSVELRRTNEKLFF. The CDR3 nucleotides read TGCAGCGTTGAACTCCGGCGGACTAATGAAAAACTGTTTTTT. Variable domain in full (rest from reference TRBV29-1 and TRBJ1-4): SAVISQKPSRDICQRGTSLTIQCQVDSQVTMMFWYRQQPGQSLTLIATANQGSEATYESGFVIDKFPISRPNLTFSTLTVSNMSPEDSSIYLCSVELRRTNEKLFFGSGTQLSVL.

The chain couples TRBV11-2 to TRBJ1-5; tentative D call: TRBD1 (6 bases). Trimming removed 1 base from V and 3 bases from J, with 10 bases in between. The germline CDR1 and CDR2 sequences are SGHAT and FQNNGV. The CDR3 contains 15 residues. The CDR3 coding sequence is TGTGCCAGCAGCTTAGGGACAGCTTACAATCAGCCCCAGCATTTT. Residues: CASSLGTAYNQPQHF. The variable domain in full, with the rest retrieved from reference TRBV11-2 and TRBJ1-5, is EAGVAQSPRYKIIEKRQSVAFWCNPISGHATLYWYQQILGQGPKLLIQFQNNGVVDDSQLPKDRFSAERLKGVDSTLKIQPAKLEDSAVYLCASSLGTAYNQPQHFGDGTRLSIL.

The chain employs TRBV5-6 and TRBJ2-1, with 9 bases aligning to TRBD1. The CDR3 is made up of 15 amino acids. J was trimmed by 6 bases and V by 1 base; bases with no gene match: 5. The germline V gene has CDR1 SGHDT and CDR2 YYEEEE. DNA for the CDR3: TGTGCCAGCAGCTTGTGGGACAGGGCTATCAATGAGCAGTTCTTC. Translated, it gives CASSLWDRAINEQFF.

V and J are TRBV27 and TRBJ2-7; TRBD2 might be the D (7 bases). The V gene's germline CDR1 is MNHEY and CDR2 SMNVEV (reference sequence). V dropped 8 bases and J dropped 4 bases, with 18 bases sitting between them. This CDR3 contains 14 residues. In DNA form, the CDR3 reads TGTGCCAGCCATGGAGGGGGGGCTCTATACGAGCAGTACTTC. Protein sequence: CASHGGGALYEQYF.

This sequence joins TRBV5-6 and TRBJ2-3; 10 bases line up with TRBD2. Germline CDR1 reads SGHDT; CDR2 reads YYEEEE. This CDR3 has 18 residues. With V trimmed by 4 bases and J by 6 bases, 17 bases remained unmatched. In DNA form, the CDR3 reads TGTGCCAGCAGCCTTGAACCGAGAATAGCGGGGGGCCCCGATACGCAGTATTTT. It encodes CASSLEPRIAGGPDTQYF. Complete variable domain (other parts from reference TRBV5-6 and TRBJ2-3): DAGVTQSPTHLIKTRGQQVTLRCSPKSGHDTVSWYQQALGQGPQFIFQYYEEEERQRGNFPDRFSGHQFPNYSSELNVNALLLGDSALYLCASSLEPRIAGGPDTQYFGPGTRLTVL.

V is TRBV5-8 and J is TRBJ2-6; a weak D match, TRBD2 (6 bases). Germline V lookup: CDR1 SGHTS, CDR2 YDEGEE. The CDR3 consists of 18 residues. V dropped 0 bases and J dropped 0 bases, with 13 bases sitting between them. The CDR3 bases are TGTGCCAGCAGCTTGGTCTCAGGGAGGTACTCTGGGGCCAACGTCCTGACTTTC. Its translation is CASSLVSGRYSGANVLTF.

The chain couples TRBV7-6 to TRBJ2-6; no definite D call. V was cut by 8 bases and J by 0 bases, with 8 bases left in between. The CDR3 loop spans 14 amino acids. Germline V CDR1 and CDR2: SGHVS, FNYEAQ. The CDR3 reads CASGSGSGANVLTF. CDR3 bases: TGTGCCAGCGGTAGTGGCTCTGGGGCCAACGTCCTGACTTTC.

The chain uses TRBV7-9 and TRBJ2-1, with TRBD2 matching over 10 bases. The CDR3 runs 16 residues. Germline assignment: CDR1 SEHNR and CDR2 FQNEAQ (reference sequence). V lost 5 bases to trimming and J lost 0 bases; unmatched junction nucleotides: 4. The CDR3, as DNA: TGTGCCAGCAGCCCCGGACTAGCGGCCTCCTACAATGAGCAGTTCTTC. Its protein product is CASSPGLAASYNEQFF.

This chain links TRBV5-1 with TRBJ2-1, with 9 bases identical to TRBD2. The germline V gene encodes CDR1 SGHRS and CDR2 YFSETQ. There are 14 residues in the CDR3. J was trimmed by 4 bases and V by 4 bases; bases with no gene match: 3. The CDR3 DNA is TGCGCCAGCAGCGGAGCGGGAGGTTACAATGAGCAGTTCTTC. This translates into CASSGAGGYNEQFF.

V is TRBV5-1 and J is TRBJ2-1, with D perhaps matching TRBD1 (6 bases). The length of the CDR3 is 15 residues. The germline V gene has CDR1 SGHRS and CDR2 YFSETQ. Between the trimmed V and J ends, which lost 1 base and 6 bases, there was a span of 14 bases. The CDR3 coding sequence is TGCGCCAGCAGCTTGTCAGGGGATAGGAGCAATGAGCAGTTCTTC. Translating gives CASSLSGDRSNEQFF.

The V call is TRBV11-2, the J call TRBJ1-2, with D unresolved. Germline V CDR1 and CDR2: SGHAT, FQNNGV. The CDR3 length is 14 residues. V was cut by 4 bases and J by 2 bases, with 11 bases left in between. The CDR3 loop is CASSSRTGNYGYTF. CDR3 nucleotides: TGTGCCAGCAGCTCGCGGACGGGGAACTATGGCTACACCTTC.

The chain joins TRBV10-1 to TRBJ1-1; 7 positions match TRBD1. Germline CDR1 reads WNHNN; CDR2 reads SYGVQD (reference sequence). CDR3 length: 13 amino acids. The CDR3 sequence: CAELTGDGAEAFF. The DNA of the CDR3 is TGCGCAGAACTAACAGGGGACGGGGCTGAAGCTTTCTTT.

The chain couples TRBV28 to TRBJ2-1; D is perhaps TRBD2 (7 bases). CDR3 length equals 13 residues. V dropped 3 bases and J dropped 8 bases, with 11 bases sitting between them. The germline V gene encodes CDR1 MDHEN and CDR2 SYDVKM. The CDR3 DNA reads TGTGCCAGCAGTTTTCAGGGGAGGGATGAGCAGTTCTTC. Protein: CASSFQGRDEQFF.

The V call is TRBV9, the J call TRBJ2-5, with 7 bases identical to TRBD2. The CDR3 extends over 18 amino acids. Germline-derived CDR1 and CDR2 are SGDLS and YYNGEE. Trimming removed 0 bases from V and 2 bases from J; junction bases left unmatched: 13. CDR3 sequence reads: CASSVGGSPGLSQETQYF. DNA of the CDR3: TGTGCCAGCAGCGTAGGGGGGAGTCCGGGACTATCTCAAGAGACCCAGTACTTC.

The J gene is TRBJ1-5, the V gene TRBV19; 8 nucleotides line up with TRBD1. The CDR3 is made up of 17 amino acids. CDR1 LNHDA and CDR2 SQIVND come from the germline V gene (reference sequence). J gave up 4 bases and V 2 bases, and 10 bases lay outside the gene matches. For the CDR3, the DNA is TGTGCCAGTAGTATATTACAAGGGACAGGCTTAAATCAGCCCCAGCATTTT. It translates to CASSILQGTGLNQPQHF.

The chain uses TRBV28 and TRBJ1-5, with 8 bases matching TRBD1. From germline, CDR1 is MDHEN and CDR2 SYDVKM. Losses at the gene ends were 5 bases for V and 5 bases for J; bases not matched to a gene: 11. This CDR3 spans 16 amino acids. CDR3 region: CASSLLETGEDQPQHF. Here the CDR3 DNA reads TGTGCCAGCAGTCTGCTGGAGACAGGGGAGGATCAGCCCCAGCATTTT.